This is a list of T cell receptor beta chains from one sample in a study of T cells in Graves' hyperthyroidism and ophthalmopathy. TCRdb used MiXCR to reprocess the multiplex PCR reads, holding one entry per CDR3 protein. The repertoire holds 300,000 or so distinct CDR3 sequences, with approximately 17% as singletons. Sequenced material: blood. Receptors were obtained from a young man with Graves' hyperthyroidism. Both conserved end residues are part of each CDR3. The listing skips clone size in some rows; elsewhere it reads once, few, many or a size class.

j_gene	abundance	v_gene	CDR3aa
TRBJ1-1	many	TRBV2	CASSPGTGGWGAFF
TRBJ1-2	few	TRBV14	CASSLEQGFIYGYTF
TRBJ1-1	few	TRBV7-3	CASGLGGNTEAFF
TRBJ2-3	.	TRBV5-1	CASSPLNPTDTQYF
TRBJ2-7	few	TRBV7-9	CASVREFGTHEQYF
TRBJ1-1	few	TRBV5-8	CASSRTGIEAFF
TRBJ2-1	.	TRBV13	CASSGQLARPYNEQFF
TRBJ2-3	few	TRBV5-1	CASSLATSGPLTDTQYF
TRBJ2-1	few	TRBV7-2	CASSALGAGGNEQFF
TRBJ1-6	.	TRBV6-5	CASSYATVGSPLHF
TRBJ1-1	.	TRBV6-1	CASSNVRGRRSAFF
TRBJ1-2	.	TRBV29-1	CSAFGGEGIYGYTF
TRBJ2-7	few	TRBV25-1	CASSRQGAVYEQYF
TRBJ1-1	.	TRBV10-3	CAIRAGASVTEAFF
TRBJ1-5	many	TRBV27	CASSSPGFGQPQHF
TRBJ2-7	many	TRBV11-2	CASSYRGQLEQYF
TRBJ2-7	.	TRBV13	CASSAPSAGGLREQYF
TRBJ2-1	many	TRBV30	CAWSTWEGLGGEQFF
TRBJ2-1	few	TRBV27	CASQTTSSYNEQFF
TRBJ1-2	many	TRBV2	CASSGWTGDYGYTF
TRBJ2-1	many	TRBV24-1	CATRDTASGPDNEQFF
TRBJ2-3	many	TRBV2	CASRAVPDTQYF
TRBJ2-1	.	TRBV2	CASTGTSGYNEQFF
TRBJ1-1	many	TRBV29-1	CSCQESTEAFF
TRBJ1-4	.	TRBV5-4	CASSLTLGQKSTNEKLFF
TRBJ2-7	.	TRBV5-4	CASGNSQGGHEQYF
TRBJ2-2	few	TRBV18	CASSPPTGPFTGELFF
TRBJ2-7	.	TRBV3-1	CASSFFTGPYEQYF
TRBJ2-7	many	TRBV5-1	CASSSDNSYEQYF
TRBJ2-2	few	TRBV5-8	CASSPTSGAGELFF
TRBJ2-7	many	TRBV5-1	CASSLDGGWGEQYF
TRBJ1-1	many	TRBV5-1	CASRIKGGTEAFF
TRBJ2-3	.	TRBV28	CASSLEDRTDTQYF
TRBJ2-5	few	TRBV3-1	CASSPPQIGETQYF
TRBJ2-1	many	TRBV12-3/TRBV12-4	CASRPGTSGNEQFF
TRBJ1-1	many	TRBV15	CATSRDRAPSTEAFF
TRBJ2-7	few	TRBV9	CASSVEATGGPLGSEQYF
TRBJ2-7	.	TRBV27	CASSLARGLAVYEQYF
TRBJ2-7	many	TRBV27	CASSPGFLYEQYF
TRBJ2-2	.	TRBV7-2	CASSTQRFTGELFF
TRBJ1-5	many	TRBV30	CAWSGGGQGNQPQHF
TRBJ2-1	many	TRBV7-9	CASSSLGAGHLYNEQFF
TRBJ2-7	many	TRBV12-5	CASGLRSGGEPYEQYF
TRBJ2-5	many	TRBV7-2	CASSSQGGMETQYF
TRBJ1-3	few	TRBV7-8	CASSLRRVSSGNTIYF